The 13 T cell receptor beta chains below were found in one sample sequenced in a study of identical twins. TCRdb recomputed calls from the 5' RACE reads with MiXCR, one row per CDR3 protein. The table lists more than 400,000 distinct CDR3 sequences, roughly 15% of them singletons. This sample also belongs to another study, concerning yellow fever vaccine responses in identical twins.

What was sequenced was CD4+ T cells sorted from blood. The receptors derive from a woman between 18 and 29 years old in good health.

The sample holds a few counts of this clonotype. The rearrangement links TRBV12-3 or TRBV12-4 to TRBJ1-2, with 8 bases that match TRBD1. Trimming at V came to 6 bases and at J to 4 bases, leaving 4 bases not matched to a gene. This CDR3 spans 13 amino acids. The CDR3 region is CASSGQGTYGYTF. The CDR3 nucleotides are TGTGCCAGCAGCGGACAGGGTACCTATGGCTACACCTTC.

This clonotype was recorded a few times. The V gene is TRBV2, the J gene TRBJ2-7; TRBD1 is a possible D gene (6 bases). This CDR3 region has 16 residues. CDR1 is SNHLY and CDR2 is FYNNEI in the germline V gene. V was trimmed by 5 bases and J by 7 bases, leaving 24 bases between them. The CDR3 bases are TGTGCCAGCAGTCCCCGAAGGGGGAGAGGTAACAGTGAGCAGTACGTC. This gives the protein CASSPRRGRGNSEQYV.

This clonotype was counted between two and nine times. The DNA of the CDR3 is TGCGCCAGCAGCGTAATAGCGGGGGGGTTAAATGAGCAGTTCTTC. The encoded protein is CASSVIAGGLNEQFF. This chain links TRBV5-1 with TRBJ2-1; 11 bases are shared with TRBD2. The CDR3 contains 15 residues. V shed 4 bases and J 7 bases; nucleotides not matched to a gene: 7. CDR1 and CDR2 (germline): SGHRS, YFSETQ.

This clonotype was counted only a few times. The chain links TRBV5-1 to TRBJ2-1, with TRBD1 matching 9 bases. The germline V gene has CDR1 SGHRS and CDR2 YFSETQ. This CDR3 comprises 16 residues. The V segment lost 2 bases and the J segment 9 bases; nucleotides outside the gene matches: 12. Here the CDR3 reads CASSLNMGQGGSEQFF. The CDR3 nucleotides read TGCGCCAGCAGCTTAAACATGGGACAGGGCGGTAGTGAGCAGTTCTTC.

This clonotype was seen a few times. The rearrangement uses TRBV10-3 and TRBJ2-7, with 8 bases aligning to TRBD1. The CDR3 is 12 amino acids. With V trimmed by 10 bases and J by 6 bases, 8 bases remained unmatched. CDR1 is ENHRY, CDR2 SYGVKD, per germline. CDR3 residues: CATGQGQAEQYV. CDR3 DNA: TGTGCCACAGGACAGGGTCAGGCCGAGCAGTACGTC.

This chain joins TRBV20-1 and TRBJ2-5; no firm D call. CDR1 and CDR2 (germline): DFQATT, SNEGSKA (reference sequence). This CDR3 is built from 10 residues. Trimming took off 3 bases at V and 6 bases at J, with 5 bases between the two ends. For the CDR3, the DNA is TGCAGTGCTAGGAAGCAGACCCAGTACTTC. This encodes CSARKQTQYF.

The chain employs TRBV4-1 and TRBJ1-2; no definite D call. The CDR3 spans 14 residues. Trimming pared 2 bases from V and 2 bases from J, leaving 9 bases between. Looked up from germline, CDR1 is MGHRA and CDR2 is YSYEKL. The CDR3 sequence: CASSQTQVNYGYTF. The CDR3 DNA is TGCGCCAGCAGCCAAACTCAGGTGAACTATGGCTACACCTTC.

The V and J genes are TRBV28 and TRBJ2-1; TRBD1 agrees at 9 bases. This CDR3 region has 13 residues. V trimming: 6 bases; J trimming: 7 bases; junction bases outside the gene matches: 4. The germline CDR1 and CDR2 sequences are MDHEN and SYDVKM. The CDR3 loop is CASRKQGANEQFF. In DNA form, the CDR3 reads TGTGCCAGCAGAAAACAGGGGGCTAATGAGCAGTTCTTC.

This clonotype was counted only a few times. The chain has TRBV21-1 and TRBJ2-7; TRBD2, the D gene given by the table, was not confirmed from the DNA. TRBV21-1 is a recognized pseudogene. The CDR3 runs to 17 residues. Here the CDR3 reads CASSKRTRHGRAYEQYV. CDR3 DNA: TGTGCCAGCAGCAAACGAACACGGCACGGCAGGGCCTACGAGCAGTACGTC.

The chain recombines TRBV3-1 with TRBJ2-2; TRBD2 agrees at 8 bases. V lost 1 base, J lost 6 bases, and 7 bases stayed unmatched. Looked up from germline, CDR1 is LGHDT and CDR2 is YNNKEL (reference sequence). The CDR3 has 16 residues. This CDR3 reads CASSQAIGLAPGELFF. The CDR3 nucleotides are TGTGCCAGCAGCCAAGCTATCGGACTAGCACCCGGGGAGCTGTTTTTT.

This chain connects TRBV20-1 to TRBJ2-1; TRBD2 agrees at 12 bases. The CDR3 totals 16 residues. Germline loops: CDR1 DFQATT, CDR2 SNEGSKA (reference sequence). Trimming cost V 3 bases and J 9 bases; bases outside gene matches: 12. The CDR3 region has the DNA TGCAGTGCTAGTTGGCCCCTAGCGGGGGGGCGTAGTGAGCAGTTCTTC. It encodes CSASWPLAGGRSEQFF.

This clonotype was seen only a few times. The CDR3 DNA follows: TGTGCCAGCAGCTTGGCCGGTGGAGAAGAGACCCAGTACTTC. Protein sequence: CASSLAGGEETQYF. The chain combines TRBV5-6 with TRBJ2-5; no clear D. The CDR3 runs to 14 residues. The germline V gene encodes CDR1 SGHDT and CDR2 YYEEEE. The ends were cut back, 0 bases at V and 3 bases at J, with 9 bases in the middle.

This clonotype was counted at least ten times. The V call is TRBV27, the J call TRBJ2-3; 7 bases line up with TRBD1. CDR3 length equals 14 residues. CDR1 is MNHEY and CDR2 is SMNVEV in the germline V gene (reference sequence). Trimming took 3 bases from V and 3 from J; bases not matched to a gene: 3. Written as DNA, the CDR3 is TGTGCCAGCAGTTTGGGACAGTGGACAGATACGCAGTATTTT. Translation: CASSLGQWTDTQYF.